The 18 T cell receptor beta chains reported below all come from one sample, sequenced in a study of shared clonotypes between healthy human individuals. Assay used: immunoSEQ multiplex PCR; TCRdb lists only in-frame clones, some missing. The table lists roughly 2.6 million clones, 85% to 95% of them singletons. Material: naive CD4+ T cells sorted from blood. Subset indicated: CD45RA+ positively selected. The source is a man between 18 and 35 years old in good health.

This clone showed up just once. The V gene is TRBV4-1, the J gene TRBJ2-3, with D uncertain. CDR1 MGHRA and CDR2 YSYEKL come from the germline V gene. The CDR3 length is 14 residues. The V end was cut by 2 bases, the J end by 6 bases, with 12 bases between. The DNA of the CDR3 is TGCGCCAGCAGCCAACCTACTATTACCGATACGCAGTATTTT. Translated: CASSQPTITDTQYF.

The rearrangement uses TRBV6-1 and TRBJ1-3, with no clear D. Between the trimmed V and J ends, which lost 4 bases and 1 base, there was a span of 14 bases. The CDR3 runs to 16 residues. Germline loops: CDR1 MNHNS, CDR2 SASEGT. Written as DNA, the CDR3 is TGTGCCAGCAGTGCCCGAAAAGAGGCATCTGGAAACACCATATATTTT. It is translated as CASSARKEASGNTIYF.

The chain joins TRBV5-4 to TRBJ1-2; 12 positions agree with TRBD1. The CDR3 consists of 16 residues. In germline, CDR1 is SGHNT, CDR2 YYREEE (reference sequence). The V and J ends lost 1 base and 3 bases, in that order; junction bases with no gene match: 4. The CDR3 region has the DNA TGTGCCAGCAGCTTGTGGGGGACAGGGGGCGACTATGGCTACACCTTC. This translates into CASSLWGTGGDYGYTF.

This clone has just a few counts. Distinct nucleotide sequences in the sample also encode this CDR3. V gene TRBV7-9 combines with J gene TRBJ1-4; 7 bases agree with TRBD1. There are 14 residues in the CDR3. The germline CDR1 and CDR2 sequences are SEHNR and FQNEAQ (reference sequence). The ends lost 5 bases at V and 5 bases at J; junction bases unmatched: 5. CDR3 DNA: TGTGCCAGCAGCCCCGGGACAGAGAATGAAAAACTGTTTTTT. Its translation: CASSPGTENEKLFF. Drawing the rest from reference TRBV7-9 and TRBJ1-4, the complete variable domain is DTGVSQNPRHKITKRGQNVTFRCDPISEHNRLYWYRQTLGQGPEFLTYFQNEAQLEKSRLLSDRFSAERPKGSFSTLEIQRTEQGDSAMYLCASSPGTENEKLFFGSGTQLSVL.

This clone was seen only a few times. This chain joins TRBV7-9 and TRBJ1-2, with D perhaps TRBD1 (5 bases). CDR1 is SEHNR, CDR2 FQNEAQ, per germline (reference sequence). The CDR3 sequence is 14 residues long. The V gene lost 2 bases and the J gene lost 6 bases, with 13 bases spanning the gap. DNA for the CDR3: TGTGCCAGCAGCTTACGGGACGGAGCAAATGGCTACACCTTC. Protein: CASSLRDGANGYTF.

The chain links TRBV25-1 to TRBJ2-1; D not resolved. V lost 3 bases to trimming and J lost 10 bases, with 7 bases between them. This CDR3 contains 11 residues. CDR1 MGHDK and CDR2 SYGVNS come from the germline V gene. This chain's CDR3 is CASSEIAEQFF. The CDR3 DNA reads as TGTGCCAGCAGTGAGATAGCCGAGCAGTTCTTC.

This rearrangement joins TRBV5-4 to TRBJ1-1, with unresolved D. Germline V CDR1 and CDR2: SGHNT, YYREEE (reference sequence). V was shortened by 4 bases and J by 1 base, with 17 bases between the two germline ends. This CDR3 has 16 amino acids. CDR3 sequence: CASSLAEWLENTEAFF. CDR3 nucleotides: TGTGCCAGCAGCCTAGCGGAGTGGCTTGAGAACACTGAAGCTTTCTTT.

The CDR3 here is CASSLAEGWGEQFF. CDR3 coding DNA: TGTGCCAGCAGCTTAGCCGAGGGTTGGGGAGAGCAGTTCTTC. V is TRBV7-9 and J is TRBJ2-1, with D tentatively TRBD2 (5 bases). Germline CDR1 SEHNR, CDR2 FQNEAQ (reference sequence). This CDR3 comprises 14 residues. Trimming took 0 bases from V and 10 from J, leaving 13 bases between them.

V and J are TRBV30 and TRBJ2-4; D gene ambiguous. Trimming pared 4 bases from V and 8 bases from J, leaving 9 bases between. This CDR3 region has 11 residues. In germline, CDR1 is GTSNPN, CDR2 SVGIG (reference sequence). CDR3 loop: CAWMEEDIQYF. CDR3 sequence (DNA): TGTGCCTGGATGGAAGAGGACATTCAGTACTTC.

This chain joins TRBV29-1 and TRBJ2-7; D possibly corresponds to TRBD1 (6 bases). Trimming took 1 base from V and 7 from J, leaving 17 bases between them. This CDR3 is built from 14 residues. Germline-derived CDR1 and CDR2 are SQVTM and ANQGSEA. For the CDR3, the DNA is TGCAGCGTTGAAGCTGGGGACACCTCTGGGGAGCAGTACTTC. This translates into CSVEAGDTSGEQYF.

The CDR3 region is CASSYPGRGNGNTIYF. CDR3 DNA: TGTGCCAGCAGTTACCCGGGCAGGGGGAATGGAAACACCATATATTTT. V is TRBV6-8 and J is TRBJ1-3; 7 bases fit TRBD1. This CDR3 is 16 amino acids long. With V trimmed by 2 bases and J by 3 bases, 7 bases remained unmatched. CDR1 is MNHGY, CDR2 SAAAGT, per germline.

With regard to this clone: Additional DNA sequences in this sample encode the identical CDR3. This chain uses TRBV4-3 with TRBJ1-2, with 10 positions matching TRBD1. Germline V gives CDR1 LGHNA, CDR2 YSLEER. The CDR3 consists of 14 residues. V shed 4 bases and J 3 bases; nucleotides not matched to a gene: 2. As DNA, the CDR3 is TGCGCCAGCAGCCGGGACAGGGGTGACTATGGCTACACCTTC. As protein: CASSRDRGDYGYTF.

This clone was detected only once. This same CDR3 is encoded by further DNA sequences in the sample. The CDR3 DNA reads TGTGCCAGCAGCCCCCTTGATCAGCCCCAGCATTTT. Encoded protein: CASSPLDQPQHF. This chain uses TRBV28 with TRBJ1-5; D is undetermined. V gave up 6 bases and J gave up 5 bases, with 8 bases separating them. CDR1 MDHEN and CDR2 SYDVKM come from the germline V gene. The CDR3 is made up of 12 amino acids. The full variable domain, with the rest looked up from reference TRBV28 and TRBJ1-5, is DVKVTQSSRYLVKRTGEKVFLECVQDMDHENMFWYRQDPGLGLRLIYFSYDVKMKEKGDIPEGYSVSREKKERFSLILESASTNQTSMYLCASSPLDQPQHFGDGTRLSIL.

The chain joins TRBV2 to TRBJ2-2, with D tentatively TRBD1 (6 bases). The CDR3 extends over 14 amino acids. The V end lost 7 bases, the J end lost 5 bases, and 14 bases lay between the germline ends. Germline CDR1 reads SNHLY; CDR2 reads FYNNEI. The CDR3 loop is CASIVGAVTGELFF. CDR3 coding DNA: TGTGCCAGCATCGTGGGGGCTGTTACCGGGGAGCTGTTTTTT.

Comments on this clone: Different DNA sequences within this sample yield the same CDR3. The chain links TRBV19 to TRBJ1-5, with unresolved D. The V gene lost 3 bases and the J gene lost 5 bases, with 5 bases spanning the gap. This CDR3 has 12 residues. Per germline, CDR1 LNHDA and CDR2 SQIVND (reference sequence). The CDR3 DNA reads TGTGCCAGTAGTATTGGTGATCAGCCCCAGCATTTT. Amino acid sequence: CASSIGDQPQHF.

V gene TRBV29-1 combines with J gene TRBJ2-1; 10 bases fit TRBD1. The CDR3 runs to 14 residues. From germline, CDR1 is SQVTM and CDR2 ANQGSEA. V shed 7 bases and J 3 bases; nucleotides not matched to a gene: 6. This chain's CDR3 is CSAGQGVVYNEQFF. Here the CDR3 DNA reads TGCAGCGCCGGACAGGGGGTTGTCTACAATGAGCAGTTCTTC.

V is TRBV6-5 and J is TRBJ2-7; 7 bases align to TRBD2. J was trimmed by 7 bases and V by 6 bases; bases with no gene match: 15. Per the germline V gene, CDR1 is MNHEY and CDR2 is SVGAGI. The CDR3 length is 15 residues. The CDR3 coding sequence is TGTGCCAGCAGACCAAGTTGGGCGGGAGTGGAGGAGCAGTACTTC. Translation gives CASRPSWAGVEEQYF.

This chain joins TRBV30 and TRBJ1-6; no reliable D call. V dropped 2 bases and J dropped 5 bases, with 7 bases sitting between them. The CDR3 length is 13 residues. Germline V gene sequence: CDR1 GTSNPN, CDR2 SVGIG (reference sequence). CDR3 residues: CAWSTVDNSPLHF. CDR3 nucleotide sequence: TGTGCCTGGAGTACAGTCGATAATTCACCCCTCCACTTT.